The 28 T cell receptor beta chains reported below all come from one sample, sequenced in a study of beta chain features in type 1 diabetes. Sequencing targeted expressed TCRB transcripts, as all isolated RNA had been reverse transcribed. Data came from immunoSEQ multiplex PCR; TCRdb stores just in-frame clones and leaves some out. The table lists about 220,000 clones, roughly 11% of them singletons. The sample consisted of central memory CD4+ T cells from blood. The receptor set was obtained from a man aged 18 to 35 in good health.

This clone was observed a handful of times. The chain carries TRBV7-2 and TRBJ2-5; TRBD2 agrees at 8 bases. J was trimmed by 9 bases and V by 1 base; bases with no gene match: 4. The CDR3 length is 13 residues. Germline values: CDR1 SGHTA, CDR2 FQGNSA. CDR3 nucleotides: TGTGCCAGCAGCTTAGATCGAGCGGGGGCCCAGTACTTC. The encoded protein is CASSLDRAGAQYF.

This clone was seen ten or more times. The chain is built from TRBV2 and TRBJ2-4; D gene unclear. With 7 bases removed from V and 0 bases from J, the gap between germline ends came to 16 bases. CDR1 and CDR2 (germline): SNHLY, FYNNEI. The CDR3 loop spans 16 amino acids. CDR3 sequence (DNA): TGTGCCAGCACTCAACACTTTGTCTTAGCCAAAAACATTCAGTACTTC. Translated, it gives CASTQHFVLAKNIQYF.

This clone came up a few times. The DNA for the CDR3 is TGTGCCAGCAGCGAGCCCGGGGTCTATGGCTACACCTTC. It translates to CASSEPGVYGYTF. V usage is TRBV7-2 and J usage is TRBJ1-2; no clear D. Germline values: CDR1 SGHTA, CDR2 FQGNSA. The CDR3 consists of 13 residues. Between the trimmed V and J ends, which lost 5 bases and 4 bases, there was a span of 11 bases.

The CDR3 DNA sequence: TGCGCCAGCAGCCGGCGGGGGACAGGGGAGTGGAAAGAGACCCAGTACTTC. Its translation: CASSRRGTGEWKETQYF. The chain recombines TRBV4-3 with TRBJ2-5; 10 bases are shared with TRBD1. The germline gives CDR1 LGHNA, CDR2 YSLEER. The CDR3 runs to 17 residues. V shed 4 bases and J 3 bases; nucleotides not matched to a gene: 11.

This chain uses TRBV10-3 with TRBJ1-1, with 8 bases aligning to TRBD1. Germline-derived CDR1 and CDR2 are ENHRY and SYGVKD. CDR3 length: 15 residues. V gave up 3 bases and J gave up 3 bases; unmatched junction bases: 6. The CDR3: CAISDPDRGHTEAFF. CDR3 DNA sequence: TGTGCCATCAGTGACCCCGACAGGGGACACACTGAAGCTTTCTTT.

There are a few counts of this clone. The chain carries TRBV7-2 and TRBJ2-7; D is unclear. The CDR3 has 16 amino acids. Trimming shortened V by 1 base and J by 2 bases, and 15 bases separated the two germline ends. Germline V gene lookup returns CDR1 SGHTA and CDR2 FQGNSA. CDR3 protein: CASSLVPPPGPYEQYF. The CDR3 DNA follows: TGTGCCAGCAGCTTAGTGCCCCCCCCTGGCCCCTACGAGCAGTACTTC. The full variable domain, rest sourced from reference TRBV7-2 and TRBJ2-7, is GAGVSQSPSNKVTEKGKDVELRCDPISGHTALYWYRQSLGQGLEFLIYFQGNSAPDKSGLPSDRFSAERTGGSVSTLTIQRTQQEDSAVYLCASSLVPPPGPYEQYFGPGTRLTVT.

V and J are TRBV19 and TRBJ2-2, with TRBD2 as a possible D gene (6 bases). V was clipped by 6 bases and J by 1 base, with 15 bases between them. This CDR3 spans 16 amino acids. Looked up from germline, CDR1 is LNHDA and CDR2 is SQIVND (reference sequence). Written as DNA, the CDR3 is TGTGCCAGTAGCCTTTTCCAGGGAGGGAACACCGGGGAGCTGTTTTTT. This sequence encodes CASSLFQGGNTGELFF. Looking up the rest from reference TRBV19 and TRBJ2-2 gives the full variable domain: DGGITQSPKYLFRKEGQNVTLSCEQNLNHDAMYWYRQDPGQGLRLIYYSQIVNDFQKGDIAEGYSVSREKKESFPLTVTSAQKNPTAFYLCASSLFQGGNTGELFFGEGSRLTVL.

The chain couples TRBV9 to TRBJ1-1, with a weak D call TRBD1 (5 bases). The germline V and J ends were trimmed by 0 bases and 1 base, with 10 bases remaining between them. CDR3 size: 15 residues. Germline V lookup: CDR1 SGDLS, CDR2 YYNGEE. Written as DNA, the CDR3 is TGTGCCAGCAGCGTAGGGACATTCCCGAACACTGAAGCTTTCTTT. Its translation is CASSVGTFPNTEAFF.

The chain combines TRBV6-1 with TRBJ2-2; D perhaps matches TRBD1 (6 bases). CDR3 length equals 15 residues. Germline CDR1 MNHNS, CDR2 SASEGT. V shed 6 bases and J shed 3 bases, with 14 bases lying between them. CDR3 loop: CASSIKTGYTGELFF. In DNA form, the CDR3 reads TGTGCCAGCAGCATTAAGACAGGATACACCGGGGAGCTGTTTTTT.

This clone was detected a few times. This rearrangement joins TRBV5-4 to TRBJ2-7; 8 nucleotides match TRBD1. The CDR3 spans 16 residues. Germline V lookup: CDR1 SGHNT, CDR2 YYREEE (reference sequence). V shed 4 bases, J shed 0 bases, and the junction held 9 bases outside the gene matches. The CDR3 DNA sequence: TGTGCCAGCAGCATATCAGGGGGCCTTTTCTCCTACGAGCAGTACTTC. This encodes CASSISGGLFSYEQYF.

The sample holds many counts of this clone. Other nucleotide sequences in the sample specify the same CDR3. The chain is built from TRBV7-2 and TRBJ2-7; D not resolved. Trimming stripped 0 bases from V and 0 bases from J, with 6 bases between. Germline V gene lookup returns CDR1 SGHTA and CDR2 FQGNSA. The CDR3 runs 14 residues. The CDR3 spells CASSLARSSYEQYF. The CDR3 bases are TGTGCCAGCAGCTTAGCTCGGAGCTCCTACGAGCAGTACTTC.

This clone came up many times. The J gene is TRBJ2-1, the V gene TRBV4-1; 7 bases match TRBD2. There are 16 residues in the CDR3. Losses at the gene ends were 1 base for V and 4 bases for J; bases not matched to a gene: 7. The V gene's germline CDR1 is MGHRA and CDR2 YSYEKL. The CDR3 protein is CASSQGSSGVYNEQFF. The DNA for the CDR3 is TGCGCCAGCAGCCAAGGGTCCAGCGGGGTTTACAATGAGCAGTTCTTC.

The chain recombines TRBV10-1 with TRBJ2-3, with TRBD2 as a possible D gene (6 bases). V lost 3 bases, J lost 5 bases, and 6 bases lay in between. From germline, CDR1 is WNHNN and CDR2 SYGVQD (reference sequence). The CDR3 extends over 12 amino acids. The chain's CDR3 is CASSEAGDTQYF. CDR3 coding DNA: TGCGCCAGCAGTGAAGCGGGAGATACGCAGTATTTT.

This clone has more than one count but fewer than ten. Other DNA sequences in the sample encode the same CDR3. The V gene is TRBV9, the J gene TRBJ2-1, with D perhaps TRBD2 (6 bases). The CDR3 has 14 residues. From germline, CDR1 is SGDLS and CDR2 YYNGEE. The V end was cut by 0 bases, the J end by 4 bases, with 8 bases between. As DNA, the CDR3 is TGTGCCAGCAGCGTAGTAGGGACTTACAATGAGCAGTTCTTC. Protein: CASSVVGTYNEQFF.

The chain couples TRBV2 to TRBJ2-4; 8 nucleotides align to TRBD1. The ends lost 6 bases at V and 7 bases at J; junction bases unmatched: 5. The CDR3 covers 13 residues. Germline V gene data show CDR1 as SNHLY and CDR2 as FYNNEI. This CDR3 reads CASSKGQGNIQYF. The DNA of the CDR3 is TGTGCCAGCAGCAAAGGACAGGGTAACATTCAGTACTTC.

This clone was counted ten times or more. Other DNA variants within this sample encode the same CDR3. The rearrangement links TRBV18 to TRBJ2-7; no clear D gene. Trimming took 0 bases from V and 2 from J, leaving 8 bases between them. The CDR3 is 14 residues long. Germline-derived CDR1 and CDR2 are KGHSH and LQKENI. CDR3 DNA sequence: TGTGCCAGCTCACCACCGCGAACTACCTACGAGCAGTACTTC. It specifies CASSPPRTTYEQYF.

This sequence joins TRBV23-1 and TRBJ2-7, with TRBD2 matching 9 bases. TRBV23-1 is flagged as an ORF with uncertain function. The CDR3 contains 16 residues. Germline trimming cut 3 bases from V and 2 bases from J; bases unmatched to any gene: 8. This CDR3 reads CASSHPSGKPPYEQYF. CDR3 in DNA: TGCGCCAGCAGTCACCCTAGCGGGAAGCCCCCCTACGAGCAGTACTTC.

This chain connects TRBV5-1 to TRBJ2-7; 9 bases fit TRBD1. V dropped 4 bases and J dropped 5; count of bases not matched to a gene: 7. The CDR3 loop spans 14 amino acids. Germline CDR1 reads SGHRS; CDR2 reads YFSETQ. CDR3 protein: CASSPGTGFNEQYF. The CDR3, as DNA: TGCGCCAGCAGCCCGGGGACAGGGTTCAACGAGCAGTACTTC.

This clone was seen only a few times. The genes are TRBV4-2 and TRBJ1-2, with D possibly matching TRBD1 (6 bases). Per the germline V gene, CDR1 is LGHNA and CDR2 is YNFKEQ. The length of the CDR3 is 13 residues. Trimming removed 7 bases at V and 3 bases at J, with 12 bases between. The CDR3 reads CASTLTGDYGYTF. DNA for the CDR3: TGTGCCAGCACCTTGACAGGAGACTATGGCTACACCTTC.

The chain couples TRBV29-1 to TRBJ2-7, with 7 bases lining up with TRBD1. The ends lost 4 bases at V and 7 bases at J; junction bases unmatched: 13. Germline V gene sequence: CDR1 SQVTM, CDR2 ANQGSEA. CDR3 length equals 14 residues. CDR3 amino acids: CSVGRRDSLQEQYF. The CDR3 DNA reads as TGCAGCGTTGGTCGCCGGGACAGCCTACAAGAGCAGTACTTC.

This clone was picked up a small number of times. The gene calls are TRBV7-3 and TRBJ2-7; 10 bases match TRBD1. The CDR3 is 13 amino acids. With 2 bases clipped from V and 5 bases from J, the junction kept 0 bases outside the gene matches. Germline V lookup: CDR1 SGHTA, CDR2 FQGTGA. Here the CDR3 reads CASSLGTGDEQYF. As DNA, the CDR3 is TGTGCCAGCAGCTTAGGGACAGGGGACGAGCAGTACTTC.

The chain couples TRBV5-1 to TRBJ2-1; D is ambiguous. The CDR3 has 11 residues. The germline CDR1 and CDR2 sequences are SGHRS and YFSETQ. Trimming removed 6 bases at V and 4 bases at J, with 5 bases between. The CDR3 DNA follows: TGCGCCAGCACCTCATACAATGAGCAGTTCTTC. Amino acid sequence: CASTSYNEQFF.

This clone was detected ten times or more. The chain employs TRBV4-3 and TRBJ2-6, with D possibly being TRBD1 (6 bases). The germline V gene encodes CDR1 LGHNA and CDR2 YSLEER. The ends were cut back, 0 bases at V and 4 bases at J, with 16 bases in the middle. This CDR3 comprises 18 residues. This chain's CDR3 is CASSQDGLQGTGANVLTF. The CDR3 DNA is TGCGCCAGCAGCCAAGATGGGTTACAGGGTACCGGGGCCAACGTCCTGACTTTC.

This clone was seen only a few times. This rearrangement joins TRBV30 to TRBJ1-2, with TRBD1 matching over 7 bases. The V segment lost 3 bases and the J segment 4 bases; nucleotides outside the gene matches: 11. The CDR3 is made up of 15 amino acids. Germline V gene sequence: CDR1 GTSNPN, CDR2 SVGIG (reference sequence). The chain's CDR3 is CAWSLPTGTLYGYTF. The CDR3 DNA follows: TGTGCCTGGAGCCTCCCGACAGGGACCCTCTATGGCTACACCTTC.

The V and J genes are TRBV10-3 and TRBJ2-2; D unclear. The germline V and J ends were trimmed by 6 bases and 9 bases, with 14 bases remaining between them. The germline V gene has CDR1 ENHRY and CDR2 SYGVKD. The CDR3 loop spans 13 amino acids. In DNA, the CDR3 is TGTGCCATCAGCAGGACCGCTCGAAGGGAGCTGTTTTTT. It is translated as CAISRTARRELFF.

The chain employs TRBV6-5 and TRBJ2-5, with D unclear. The V end lost 0 bases, the J end lost 4 bases, and 15 bases lay between the germline ends. Germline values: CDR1 MNHEY, CDR2 SVGAGI. The CDR3 is made up of 16 amino acids. The CDR3 sequence is CASSYSILGYGETQYF. The CDR3 nucleotides are TGTGCCAGCAGTTACTCGATTTTGGGGTATGGAGAGACCCAGTACTTC.

This clone was observed a few times. The chain employs TRBV13 and TRBJ2-2; D possibly corresponds to TRBD1 (5 bases). V was shortened by 5 bases and J by 4 bases, with 8 bases between the two germline ends. There are 13 residues in the CDR3. Looked up from germline, CDR1 is PRHDT and CDR2 is FYEKMQ (reference sequence). The chain's CDR3 is CASSPGSTGELFF. DNA for the CDR3: TGTGCCAGCAGCCCAGGGTCCACCGGGGAGCTGTTTTTT. The variable domain in full, with the rest retrieved from reference TRBV13 and TRBJ2-2, is AAGVIQSPRHLIKEKRETATLKCYPIPRHDTVYWYQQGPGQDPQFLISFYEKMQSDKGSIPDRFSAQQFSDYHSELNMSSLELGDSALYFCASSPGSTGELFFGEGSRLTVL.

In this sample, this clone turned up a few times. The chain recombines TRBV29-1 with TRBJ2-3, with 10 bases matching TRBD2. CDR1 is SQVTM, CDR2 ANQGSEA, per germline. J was trimmed by 4 bases and V by 7 bases; bases with no gene match: 8. This CDR3 is 14 amino acids long. This chain's CDR3 is CSAGLAARADTQYF. The CDR3 coding sequence is TGCAGCGCTGGACTAGCGGCTAGGGCAGATACGCAGTATTTT.